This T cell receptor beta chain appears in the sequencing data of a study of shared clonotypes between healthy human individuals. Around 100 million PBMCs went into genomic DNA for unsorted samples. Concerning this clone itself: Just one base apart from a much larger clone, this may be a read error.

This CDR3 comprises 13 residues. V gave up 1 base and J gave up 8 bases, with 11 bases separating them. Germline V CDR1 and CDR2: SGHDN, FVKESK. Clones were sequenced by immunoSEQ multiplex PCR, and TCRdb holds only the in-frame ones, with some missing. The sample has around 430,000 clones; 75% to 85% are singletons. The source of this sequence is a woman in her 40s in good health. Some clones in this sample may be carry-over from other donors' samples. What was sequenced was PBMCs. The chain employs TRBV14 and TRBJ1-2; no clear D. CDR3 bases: TGTGCCAGCAGCCAAGGGCAAATGCGGGGCTACACCTTC. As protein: CASSQGQMRGYTF. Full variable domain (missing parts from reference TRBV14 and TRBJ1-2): EAGVTQFPSHSVIEKGQTVTLRCDPISGHDNLYWYRRVMGKEIKFLLHFVKESKQDESGMPNNRFLAERTGGTYSTLKVQPAELEDSGVYFCASSQGQMRGYTFGSGTRLTVV.